This TCR beta chain originates from a study of regulatory T cells in long-lasting Graves disease (TCRdb year 2021). Context from the whole study: Persistent Graves' disease meant more than 5 years of antithyroid drug treatment with TSH receptor autoantibodies that stayed positive. The study was conducted in China and was registered as a clinical trial. On average, persistent Graves' disease patients in the clinical cohort had been on antithyroid drugs for approximately ten years. Persistent Graves' disease patients were compared with newly diagnosed Graves' disease patients by peripheral blood TCR sequencing and RNA sequencing. A total of about 35 samples underwent TCR sequencing, from roughly 13 patients with persistent Graves' disease and about 20 patients with newly diagnosed Graves' disease.

Results the study describes overall, beyond this receptor: Preferential use of TRBV28, TRBJ1-2 and TRBJ2-5 was observed in persistent disease, whereas TRBV20-1 and TRBJ2-1 were favored in newly diagnosed disease. Sequencing and analysis were restricted to the TCR beta chain. More public clonotypes were shared among persistent patients (around 2,600) than among newly diagnosed patients (966). The small sample size was acknowledged by the authors as a limitation that may reduce accuracy. Peripheral blood alone was examined, since thyroid tissue, which constituted the primary lesion, could not be accessed. Persistent Graves' disease patients showed lower TCR Shannon entropy and fewer highly expanded clones than newly diagnosed patients, suggesting clonal expansion.

Receptor amplification or capture employed multiplex PCR. Sequencing used an Illumina HiSeq 4000. iRepertoire HTBI primers and Arm-PCR amplification of CDR3 regions were used to construct TCR beta libraries. PCR products were gel purified before sequencing. The authors processed their data as follows. Across samples, 60 to 70 TRBV and around 15 TRBJ segments were identified and used for gene usage analysis of CDR3 amino acid clonotypes. COPE and FqMerger were used to merge the filtered high-quality paired reads into contigs. Contigs were aligned with BLAST to IMGT TRBV, TRBD and TRBJ reference genes, and CDR3 was defined per IMGT. Any clonotype with a frequency above 0.1% was classified as a highly expanded clone. Shannon entropy served as the measure of repertoire diversity, while the Gini coefficient captured V-J evenness. Clonotypes shared by more than one individual were considered public. TCRdb passed the public sequencing reads through fastp at Q25 and MiXCR, retaining productive beta sequences. CDR3 protein duplicates are merged, each entry listing the most common genes and DNA. These V and J calls are TCRdb output, not the study's own analysis. Counted in this sample were a few hundred thousand distinct CDR3 sequences; around a fifth of them appeared once. The leading ten clones occupy around 13% of the sample.

The time point label, as the study defines it: persistent/refractory GD, antithyroid drugs over 5 years with positive TRAb. For both TCR sequencing and RNA sequencing, RNA was extracted from PBMCs in TRIzol. The diagnosis of Graves' disease was made according to American Thyroid Association guidelines. Patients were recruited from an endocrinology department in Xi'an, China. Each patient gave approximately 10 milliliters of peripheral blood, collected in an EDTA anticoagulant tube. Ficoll Paque Plus density gradient separation was used to isolate PBMCs, and no further T cell sorting was performed. An Agilent 2100 Bioanalyzer and agarose gel were used to check RNA quality, while a NanoDrop 2000 measured RNA concentration. Unmatched junction bases come to 15, with V trimmed by 2 bases and J by 2 bases. From the cysteine through the phenylalanine, the CDR3 covers 19 amino acids. Kept here is only the CDR3 DNA, which spans 57 bases and is read in frame from base 1. The germline V gene (reference sequence) gives CDR1 as LGHDT and CDR2 as YNNKEL.

As regards this clonotype: Its antigen remains unidentified. One base away there is no much larger clone; base qualities are not given.

The receptor was derived from a female donor with Graves disease. The sequenced sample was peripheral blood mononuclear cells (PBMCs), obtained when the disease was refractory, from a patient treated with antithyroid drugs. The V gene is TRBV3-1 and the J gene is TRBJ2-7; 10 of the junction bases match TRBD1. The bases read TGTGCCAGCAGCCAAAAGGTCGGGACAGGGGTAATGGTGACCTACGAGCAGTACTTC. This gives the protein CASSQKVGTGVMVTYEQYF.